This T cell receptor beta chain was identified during a study of T cell changes during pregnancy in multiple sclerosis. The CDR3 extends over 16 amino acids. With V trimmed by 3 bases and J by 4 bases, 10 bases remained unmatched. Germline-derived CDR1 and CDR2 are LGHNA and YNFKEQ. Data came from immunoSEQ multiplex PCR; TCRdb stores just in-frame clones and leaves some out. The sample lists approximately 40,000 clones; approximately 92% were seen once. Sequenced sample: peripheral blood. This sequence joins TRBV4-2 and TRBJ1-2; 8 bases match TRBD1. This TCR derives from a female donor with multiple sclerosis, enrolled in a pregnancy study. The CDR3 loop reads CASSQTGTGQSYGYTF. CDR3 coding DNA: TGTGCCAGCAGCCAGACCGGGACAGGTCAGAGCTATGGCTACACCTTC.